This entry lists 9 T cell receptor beta chains sequenced from one sample in a study of blood T cell repertoires in COVID-19. Libraries were prepared by immunoSEQ multiplex PCR; TCRdb keeps only in-frame clonotypes and omits some of them. The sample includes around 300,000 clones, around 87% of them seen just once. The sequenced sample was PBMCs or T cells enriched from blood (not recorded which). Receptor source: a woman aged 18-29 years who had recovered from COVID-19.

This chain joins TRBV5-6 and TRBJ2-5; tentatively, D is TRBD1 (6 bases). The CDR3 contains 15 residues. V lost 4 bases, J lost 4 bases, and 17 bases lay in between. CDR1 and CDR2 (germline): SGHDT, YYEEEE. CDR3 in DNA: TGTGCCAGCAGCCAACCCGGCCAGGGGAGAGAGACCCAGTACTTC. Translating it yields CASSQPGQGRETQYF.

The chain combines TRBV3-1 (or the pseudogene TRBV3-2) with TRBJ1-1, with TRBD1 as a possible D gene (5 bases). Per germline, CDR1 LGHDT and CDR2 YNNKEL (reference sequence). The CDR3 covers 16 residues. Trimming took 1 base from V and 5 from J, leaving 17 bases between them. This CDR3 reads CASSQGLGGKGTEAFF. CDR3 in DNA: TGTGCCAGCAGCCAAGGGCTCGGGGGAAAAGGGACTGAAGCTTTCTTT.

This chain connects TRBV18 to TRBJ1-2; TRBD1 matches at 7 bases. The germline V gene has CDR1 KGHSH and CDR2 LQKENI. The CDR3 extends over 17 amino acids. V trimming: 4 bases; J trimming: 6 bases; junction bases outside the gene matches: 17. The CDR3 DNA reads TGTGCCAGCTCACTGACAGGGCCGGCGGCTTGGAGCGATGGCTACACCTTC. This encodes CASSLTGPAAWSDGYTF.

This sequence joins TRBV9 and TRBJ2-3; D gene ambiguous. The CDR3 contains 14 residues. The V end was cut by 1 base, the J end by 1 base, with 7 bases between. Per the germline V gene, CDR1 is SGDLS and CDR2 is YYNGEE. CDR3 loop: CASSVISGTDTQYF. The CDR3 nucleotides read TGTGCCAGCAGCGTAATATCGGGCACAGATACGCAGTATTTT.

This chain links TRBV5-4 with TRBJ1-1, with a possible D match to TRBD1 (5 bases). Trimming pared 5 bases from V and 5 bases from J, leaving 13 bases between. The germline gives CDR1 SGHNT, CDR2 YYREEE (reference sequence). CDR3 length equals 13 residues. CDR3 amino acids: CASRGGIETEAFF. The CDR3 nucleotides read TGTGCCAGCAGGGGGGGGATCGAAACTGAAGCTTTCTTT.

This clone was found once. The genes are TRBV11-2 and TRBJ1-4; 7 nucleotides agree with TRBD1. Germline lookup yields CDR1 SGHAT and CDR2 FQNNGV. The ends lost 4 bases at V and 8 bases at J; junction bases unmatched: 10. The CDR3 length is 15 residues. As DNA, the CDR3 is TGTGCCAGCAGCTCTCTAAACAGGGGTCTCGAAAAACTGTTTTTT. This gives the protein CASSSLNRGLEKLFF. The full variable domain, in which reference TRBV11-2 and TRBJ1-4 provide the parts outside the CDR3, is EAGVAQSPRYKIIEKRQSVAFWCNPISGHATLYWYQQILGQGPKLLIQFQNNGVVDDSQLPKDRFSAERLKGVDSTLKIQPAKLEDSAVYLCASSSLNRGLEKLFFGSGTQLSVL.

V and J are TRBV6-5 and TRBJ2-7, with 7 bases fitting TRBD1. V shed 10 bases, J shed 2 bases, and the junction held 5 bases outside the gene matches. This CDR3 has 12 residues. The germline gives CDR1 MNHEY, CDR2 SVGAGI. CDR3 in DNA: TGTGCCACCCACAGGGGAACCTACGAGCAGTACTTC. Its protein product is CATHRGTYEQYF.

The CDR3 protein is CASSVAQGAYNEQFF. The CDR3 nucleotides are TGTGCCAGCAGCGTAGCACAGGGTGCCTACAATGAGCAGTTCTTC. The V call is TRBV9, the J call TRBJ2-1; D possibly corresponds to TRBD1 (6 bases). CDR1 and CDR2 from the germline V gene are SGDLS and YYNGEE. V was cut by 0 bases and J by 2 bases, with 9 bases left in between. There are 15 residues in the CDR3.

The chain uses TRBV27 and TRBJ1-3; TRBD1 matches at 8 bases. Germline V gene sequence: CDR1 MNHEY, CDR2 SMNVEV (reference sequence). CDR3 length equals 15 residues. After removal of 3 bases from V and 4 bases from J, the junction contained 5 bases not matched to a gene. The chain's CDR3 is CASSFTGGIGNTIYF. Written as DNA, the CDR3 is TGTGCCAGCAGTTTTACAGGGGGAATCGGAAACACCATATATTTT.